These 10 T cell receptor beta chains share one sample of origin, sequenced in a study of T cells in Graves' hyperthyroidism and ophthalmopathy. RNA transcripts gave rise to amplified TCR beta CDR3 regions. RT-PCR in the first round (using the HTBI primer set) targeted the TCR CDR3. Using its own MiXCR run on the multiplex PCR reads, TCRdb lists one record per CDR3 protein. The data hold 600,000 to 650,000 distinct CDR3 sequences, with about 20% observed a single time. The sample was blood. These receptors were obtained from a man younger than 40 with Graves' ophthalmopathy.

This clonotype showed up just once. The chain has TRBV4-1 and TRBJ2-2; 8 bases line up with TRBD2. CDR1 is MGHRA, CDR2 YSYEKL, per germline. Trimming cost V 2 bases and J 5 bases; bases outside gene matches: 7. CDR3 length: 16 amino acids. The DNA for the CDR3 is TGCGCCAGCAGCCAACCGGGAGGGCCGGGTACCGGGGAGCTGTTTTTT. Amino acid sequence: CASSQPGGPGTGELFF.

This chain connects TRBV27 to TRBJ2-7; D is unresolved. Germline assignment: CDR1 MNHEY and CDR2 SMNVEV (reference sequence). This CDR3 is built from 16 residues. Deletions cut 0 bases from V and 6 bases from J, with 18 bases between. This CDR3 is CASSLSKKFGICEQYF. CDR3 nucleotide sequence: TGTGCCAGCAGTTTATCGAAGAAGTTCGGCATCTGCGAGCAGTACTTC.

This clonotype was picked up many times. The genes are TRBV3-1 and TRBJ2-7; 8 bases are a match to TRBD2. CDR3 length: 18 residues. The germline V gene has CDR1 LGHDT and CDR2 YNNKEL (reference sequence). The junction had 17 bases not matched to a gene; V was cut back by 0 bases and J by 7 bases. The CDR3 DNA follows: TGTGCCAGCAGCCAAGATGTGGGACTAGTCTCGCGGGTGAGAGAGCAGTACTTC. Protein sequence: CASSQDVGLVSRVREQYF.

The chain employs TRBV6-2 or TRBV6-3 and TRBJ2-1; 9 nucleotides match TRBD2. The J segment lost 8 bases and the V segment lost 10 bases, leaving 15 bases of the junction unmatched. Germline-derived CDR1 and CDR2 are MNHEY and SVGEGT. This CDR3 region has 15 residues. DNA of the CDR3: TGTGCCACCCACCGGGATAGCGGGAGTATGTATGAGCAGTTCTTC. Its protein product is CATHRDSGSMYEQFF.

This clonotype was picked up many times. This chain links TRBV12-3 or TRBV12-4 with TRBJ2-5, with D possibly being TRBD1 or TRBD2 (5 bases each). The CDR3 is 13 amino acids. Trimming pared 6 bases from V and 5 bases from J, leaving 13 bases between. CDR3 loop: CASSPGRRETQYF. As DNA, the CDR3 is TGTGCCAGCAGCCCGGGACGGCGGGAGACCCAGTACTTC.

J is TRBJ2-4 and V is TRBV28; D is tentatively TRBD1 or TRBD2 (5 bases each). The V and J ends lost 6 bases and 8 bases respectively, with 11 bases between them. The length of the CDR3 is 12 residues. Per the germline V gene, CDR1 is MDHEN and CDR2 is SYDVKM. Written as DNA, the CDR3 is TGTGCCAGCAGGAACCAGGGAGACATTCAGTACTTC. Translating gives CASRNQGDIQYF.

This clonotype was seen a handful of times. V is TRBV6-1 and J is TRBJ1-6; possible D gene TRBD1, 6 bases. The length of the CDR3 is 15 residues. From germline, CDR1 is MNHNS and CDR2 SASEGT. Deletions cut 5 bases from V and 7 bases from J, with 15 bases between. This CDR3 reads CASSSGEELNSPLHF. The CDR3 coding sequence is TGTGCCAGCAGTTCAGGGGAGGAATTGAATTCACCCCTCCACTTT.

The chain uses TRBV6-1 and TRBJ2-3; TRBD2 matches at 8 bases. The germline V gene has CDR1 MNHNS and CDR2 SASEGT. J was trimmed by 3 bases and V by 0 bases; bases with no gene match: 8. CDR3 length: 17 residues. The CDR3 DNA follows: TGTGCCAGCAGTGAAGCGAATATAGCGGGATATACAGATACGCAGTATTTT. Translated: CASSEANIAGYTDTQYF.

This clonotype came up many times. The rearrangement joins TRBV13 to TRBJ2-5, with D possibly being TRBD2 (5 bases). Per germline, CDR1 PRHDT and CDR2 FYEKMQ (reference sequence). Trimming pared 3 bases from V and 1 base from J, leaving 9 bases between. CDR3 length: 14 amino acids. The CDR3 DNA sequence: TGTGCCAGCAGCTTGCTGGACTTCCAAGAGACCCAGTACTTC. It yields the protein CASSLLDFQETQYF. The whole variable domain, remainder taken from reference TRBV13 and TRBJ2-5, is AAGVIQSPRHLIKEKRETATLKCYPIPRHDTVYWYQQGPGQDPQFLISFYEKMQSDKGSIPDRFSAQQFSDYHSELNMSSLELGDSALYFCASSLLDFQETQYFGPGTRLLVL.

The V call is TRBV11-2, the J call TRBJ2-2, with 8 positions matching TRBD1. After removal of 5 bases from V and 5 bases from J, the junction contained 7 bases not matched to a gene. CDR3 length: 15 residues. From germline, CDR1 is SGHAT and CDR2 FQNNGV. Here the CDR3 reads CASSQGARGTGELFF. CDR3 nucleotide sequence: TGTGCCAGCAGCCAGGGGGCGCGGGGAACCGGGGAGCTGTTTTTT.